The clone carrying this T cell receptor (beta chain) was picked up a small number of times. As yet, its antigen is unknown. The data were obtained in a study of read filtering for tumor transcriptome and immune sequencing. Turning to the study itself: About 8 patients were R-ISS I, 16 were R-ISS II, roughly seven were R-ISS III. Study outcomes and limitations: This fraction held mixed bone marrow immune cells after CD138-negative sorting.

The library was built from about 0.4 ug RNA with molecular barcoded adaptors for alpha/delta and beta/gamma chains. TCRdb fed the reads into MiXCR, producing one record per CDR3 protein. The table has approximately 90,000 distinct CDR3 sequences, 12% seen once. CDR3 length: 13 residues. V was trimmed by 5 bases and J by 2 bases, leaving 9 bases between them. The V and J genes are TRBV12-3 or TRBV12-4 and TRBJ1-2, with unresolved D. The receptor comes from a donor aged 40 or older with multiple myeloma. The sequencing input was a population of CD138-negative cells sorted from bone marrow. In DNA form, the CDR3 reads TGTGCCAGCAGTCGGACGGAGAACTATGGCTACACCTTC. It encodes CASSRTENYGYTF.